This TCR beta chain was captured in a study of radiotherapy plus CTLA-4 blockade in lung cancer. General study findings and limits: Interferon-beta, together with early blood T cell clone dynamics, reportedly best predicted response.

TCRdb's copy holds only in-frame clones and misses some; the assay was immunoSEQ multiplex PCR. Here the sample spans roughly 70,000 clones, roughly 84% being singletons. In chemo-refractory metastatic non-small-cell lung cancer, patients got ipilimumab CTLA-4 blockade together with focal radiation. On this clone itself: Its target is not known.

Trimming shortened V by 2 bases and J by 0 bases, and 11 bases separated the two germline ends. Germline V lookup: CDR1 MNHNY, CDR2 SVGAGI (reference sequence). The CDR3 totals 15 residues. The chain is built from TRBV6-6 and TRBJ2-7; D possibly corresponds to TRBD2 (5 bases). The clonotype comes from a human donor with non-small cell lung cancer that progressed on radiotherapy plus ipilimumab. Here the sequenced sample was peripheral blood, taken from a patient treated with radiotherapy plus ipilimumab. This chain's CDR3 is CASSYDTRASYEQYF. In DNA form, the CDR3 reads TGTGCCAGCAGTTACGACACTAGAGCCTCCTACGAGCAGTACTTC.